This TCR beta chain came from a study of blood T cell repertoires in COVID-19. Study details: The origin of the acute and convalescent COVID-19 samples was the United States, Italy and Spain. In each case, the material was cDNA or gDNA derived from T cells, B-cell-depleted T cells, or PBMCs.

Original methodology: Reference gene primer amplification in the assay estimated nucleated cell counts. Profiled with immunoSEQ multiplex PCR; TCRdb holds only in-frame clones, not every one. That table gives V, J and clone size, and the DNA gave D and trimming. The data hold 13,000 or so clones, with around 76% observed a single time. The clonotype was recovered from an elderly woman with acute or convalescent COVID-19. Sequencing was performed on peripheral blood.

Here the CDR3 reads CASSYSGLSNQPQHF. The CDR3 nucleotides read TGTGCCAGCAGTTACAGTGGGCTCAGCAATCAGCCCCAGCATTTT. The V and J genes are TRBV6-2 or TRBV6-3 and TRBJ1-5; no reliable D call. V was shortened by 2 bases and J by 1 base, with 9 bases between the two germline ends. The CDR3 is made up of 15 amino acids. CDR1 is MNHEY and CDR2 is SVGEGT in the germline V gene.